The 8 T cell receptor beta chains in this list originate from one sample, sequenced in a study of OX40 agonist ivuxolimab in advanced cancers. Sequencing used immunoSEQ multiplex PCR; TCRdb keeps in-frame clones, though not all of them. Among roughly 30,000 clones listed, roughly 83% were seen once. The sample here was CD4+ or CD8+ T cells sorted from blood, taken in a trial of the OX40 agonist ivuxolimab. The receptor source for this set is an adult with an advanced solid tumor such as melanoma, head and neck, liver or kidney cancer.

The CDR3 protein is CASSPGQGMAGNTIYF. Here the CDR3 DNA reads TGTGCCAGCAGCCCCGGACAGGGAATGGCTGGAAACACCATATATTTT. The chain links TRBV5-4 to TRBJ1-3, with 8 bases identical to TRBD1. Germline V gene lookup returns CDR1 SGHNT and CDR2 YYREEE (reference sequence). The CDR3 loop spans 16 amino acids. V gave up 4 bases and J gave up 2 bases; unmatched junction bases: 8. The whole variable domain, remainder taken from reference TRBV5-4 and TRBJ1-3, is ETGVTQSPTHLIKTRGQQVTLRCSSQSGHNTVSWYQQALGQGPQFIFQYYREEENGRGNFPPRFSGLQFPNYSSELNVNALELDDSALYLCASSPGQGMAGNTIYFGEGSWLTVV.

The count of this clone is one. The chain uses TRBV6-5 and TRBJ2-5; no definite D call. The end of the DNA fits TRBJ2-7 better, so the J call may be wrong. The CDR3 is 15 residues long. Germline V gene data show CDR1 as MNHEY and CDR2 as SVGAGI. This chain's CDR3 is CASSYSTLSSYEQYF. CDR3 coding DNA: TGTGCCAGCAGTTACTCGACTCTATCCTCCTACGAGCAGTACTTC.

This chain connects TRBV7-6 to TRBJ1-1; D ambiguous. Germline V gene lookup returns CDR1 SGHVS and CDR2 FNYEAQ. The ends were cut back, 5 bases at V and 1 base at J, with 11 bases in the middle. CDR3 length equals 14 residues. CDR3 sequence: CASSPALGNTEAFF. The DNA for the CDR3 is TGTGCCAGCAGCCCCGCGCTGGGGAACACTGAAGCTTTCTTT.

V usage is TRBV2 and J usage is TRBJ2-7, with TRBD2 matching over 12 bases. Looked up from germline, CDR1 is SNHLY and CDR2 is FYNNEI. J was trimmed by 4 bases and V by 5 bases; bases with no gene match: 6. The CDR3 runs to 15 residues. This chain's CDR3 is CASSLAGGPRYEQYF. The CDR3 nucleotides read TGTGCCAGCAGTCTAGCGGGAGGGCCAAGATACGAGCAGTACTTC.

The chain uses TRBV6-6 and TRBJ1-4, with D uncertain. Per germline, CDR1 MNHNY and CDR2 SVGAGI (reference sequence). The CDR3 spans 16 residues. V was pared by 4 bases and J by 5 bases, with 17 bases between. CDR3 sequence reads: CASSWLKGGANEKLFF. As DNA, the CDR3 is TGTGCCAGCAGTTGGCTAAAGGGAGGAGCAAATGAAAAACTGTTTTTT.

This rearrangement joins TRBV19 to TRBJ1-1; D ambiguous. The CDR3 is 15 residues long. Looked up from germline, CDR1 is LNHDA and CDR2 is SQIVND (reference sequence). V lost 2 bases, J lost 1 base, and 11 bases lay in between. CDR3 sequence (DNA): TGTGCCAGTAGTATACTGGCAGGTGGGAACACTGAAGCTTTCTTT. It encodes CASSILAGGNTEAFF.

This chain joins TRBV5-4 and TRBJ2-3; D not resolved. The CDR3 runs 15 residues. V lost 2 bases and J 1 base, leaving 11 bases between the germline ends. CDR1 is SGHNT and CDR2 is YYREEE in the germline V gene (reference sequence). CDR3 sequence reads: CASSFPVLGTDTQYF. CDR3 coding DNA: TGTGCCAGCAGCTTCCCGGTTTTAGGCACAGATACGCAGTATTTT.

The chain couples TRBV7-6 to TRBJ2-3, with TRBD1 matching over 12 bases. The V and J ends lost 5 bases and 0 bases, in that order; junction bases with no gene match: 12. The CDR3 runs to 19 residues. CDR1 is SGHVS, CDR2 FNYEAQ, per germline. The CDR3 region is CASSGGQGAPSGSTDTQYF. The CDR3 DNA follows: TGTGCCAGCAGCGGGGGACAGGGGGCGCCCTCAGGTAGCACAGATACGCAGTATTTT.